This T cell receptor (beta chain) was observed in a study of cytomegalovirus exposure and HLA in healthy donors. The CDR3 runs to 13 residues. The V and J ends lost 7 bases and 11 bases respectively, with 21 bases between them. Germline values: CDR1 SQVTM, CDR2 ANQGSEA. The study ran its PCR with 60 Vbeta and 13 Jbeta primers. Measured with immunoSEQ multiplex PCR; TCRdb has only the in-frame clones, and not every one. Of some 60,000 clones in the sample, less than 85% were seen once. This TCR derives from a woman aged 25 to 39 in good health and CMV-seronegative. The source material was PBMCs. The chain carries TRBV29-1 and TRBJ2-4; no clear D. CDR3 region: CSAFLTSNRVQYF. In DNA form, the CDR3 reads TGCAGCGCGTTTCTCACCAGTAATCGGGTTCAGTACTTC.